This T cell receptor (beta chain) was sequenced in a study of CD8+ T cells in alopecia areata (dated 2018 in TCRdb). Study-wide context: High-throughput TCRbeta sequencing was used to examine T cell clonal expansion in alopecia areata in both the C3H/HeJ mouse model and human patients. On the human side, TCRbeta sequencing was run on scalp tissue and on sorted CD4+ and CD8+ peripheral blood T cells from healthy controls and from alopecia areata patients with either patchy or totalis/universalis disease. Scalp clonality was compared among normal scalp (n=4), patchy alopecia areata scalp (n=8), and alopecia totalis/universalis scalp (n=8). RNA came from the PAXgene miRNA kit for fixed scalp, the miRNeasy kit for PBMCs, and the RNeasy kit for mouse skin. TCRbeta CDR3 regions were amplified by immunoSEQ multiplex PCR with 35 Vbeta forward and 13 Jbeta reverse primers. What the study reported, not specific to this receptor: TCR sequences shared between patients were less clear than in mice, possibly partly because of HLA diversity in the patient population. Scalp TCR repertoire analysis is complicated because resident alphabeta T cells in normal human skin are also sequenced, whereas mouse skin is dominated by gammadelta T cells. Lesional scalp, especially in alopecia totalis/universalis, showed higher clonality and more expanded CD8+ clones than normal scalp, suggesting antigenic drive.

The library was prepared using the immunoSEQ multiplex PCR assay. For TCR sequencing, RNA was extracted from every sample and reverse transcribed into cDNA to serve as template. SuperScript III was used for first-strand cDNA synthesis, primed with a 2:1 mix of oligo-dT and random hexamers. A synthetic immune receptor repertoire was used to assess amplification bias, and residual bias was removed computationally. On the authors' methods: Raw reads were preprocessed to remove errors, and CDR3 was defined by IMGT conventions from the conserved cysteine to phenylalanine. Clonality was computed as 1 minus the Shannon entropy, with the entropy normalized by log2 of the number of productive unique TCRs. Whether each scalp clone was CD4 or CD8 was inferred by checking scalp TCRbeta sequences against the CD4 and CD8 repertoires from sorted blood. Sourced from immuneACCESS, this table was stored by TCRdb with only in-frame sequences that have V and J called. A share of the clones is absent; for the studies checked, an unresolved V gene accounts for under half, and the remainder has no known explanation. V and J calls plus clone size are reproduced from that table; the DNA served to infer D and trimming. The sample records about 110,000 clones, approximately 59% of which are singletons. Roughly 19% of the sample lies in the top ten.

PBMCs were isolated by density centrifugation and stained for CD3, CD4 and CD8, after which CD4+ and CD8+ T cells were sorted on a FACSAria. Scalp biopsies and blood samples were obtained from unaffected controls. A few counts support this clone. Its binding antigen is unknown. No much larger clonotype is one base removed from it; base qualities were not supplied. V loses 5 bases, J loses 4 bases, and the germline ends lie 11 bases apart. Its CDR3 holds 13 amino acids, cysteine through phenylalanine. The DNA shown is the 39-base CDR3, in frame from base 1. CDR1 and CDR2 are read off the germline V gene as MGHRA and YSYEKL.

Specimen: CD8+ T cells sorted from blood. The sequence was collected from a human donor in good health. The chain is made from TRBV4-1 and TRBJ1-1, with no confidently assigned D gene. Here the CDR3 is given as CASSGGWTTEAFF. The DNA sequence is given as TGCGCCAGCAGCGGCGGTTGGACCACTGAAGCTTTCTTT.